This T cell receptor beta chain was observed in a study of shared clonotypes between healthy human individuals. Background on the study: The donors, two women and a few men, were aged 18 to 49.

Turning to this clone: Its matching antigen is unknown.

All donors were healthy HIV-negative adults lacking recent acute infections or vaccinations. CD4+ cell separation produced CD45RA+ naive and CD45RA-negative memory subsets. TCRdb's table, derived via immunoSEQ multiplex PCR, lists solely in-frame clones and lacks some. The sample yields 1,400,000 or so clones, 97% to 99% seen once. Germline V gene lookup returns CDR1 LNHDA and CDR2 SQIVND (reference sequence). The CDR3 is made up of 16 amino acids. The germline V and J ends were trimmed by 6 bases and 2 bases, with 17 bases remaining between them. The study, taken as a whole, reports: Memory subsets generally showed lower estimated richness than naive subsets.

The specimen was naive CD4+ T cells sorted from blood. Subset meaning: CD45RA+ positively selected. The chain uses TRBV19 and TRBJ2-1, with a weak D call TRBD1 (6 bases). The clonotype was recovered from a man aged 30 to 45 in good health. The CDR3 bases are TGTGCCAGTAGCACTATAAAAGGGGGACCCTACAATGAGCAGTTCTTC. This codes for CASSTIKGGPYNEQFF.